The 20 T cell receptor beta chains below were found in one sample sequenced in a study of T cells in narcolepsy. The assay was immunoSEQ multiplex PCR, and TCRdb's table has in-frame clones only and misses some. The sample has about 30,000 clones; around 79% are singletons. Sample: CD45RA- memory CD4+ T cells from PBMCs. The source is a human donor with narcolepsy.

V is TRBV18 and J is TRBJ2-4; TRBD1 is a possible D gene (6 bases). CDR1 and CDR2 (germline): KGHSH, LQKENI. V was clipped by 0 bases and J by 0 bases, with 9 bases between them. The CDR3 sequence is 16 residues long. The CDR3: CASSPPQGLAKNIQYF. The DNA for the CDR3 is TGTGCCAGCTCACCACCTCAGGGGCTAGCCAAAAACATTCAGTACTTC.

The chain couples TRBV27 to TRBJ2-6; TRBD1 agrees at 7 bases. The CDR3 length is 15 residues. V gave up 6 bases and J gave up 4 bases; unmatched junction bases: 6. Germline values: CDR1 MNHEY, CDR2 SMNVEV (reference sequence). The CDR3 bases are TGTGCCAGCAGCATAGGGGGCGCGGGGGCCAACGTCCTGACTTTC. Translated, it gives CASSIGGAGANVLTF.

The V gene is TRBV6-5, the J gene TRBJ1-2; unclear D gene. CDR1 and CDR2 from the germline V gene are MNHEY and SVGAGI. Trimming removed 0 bases from V and 4 bases from J, with 9 bases in between. This CDR3 is 14 amino acids long. Written as DNA, the CDR3 is TGTGCCAGCAGTTACTCCGGCAGAGCCTATGGCTACACCTTC. It codes for CASSYSGRAYGYTF.

The chain employs TRBV6-1 and TRBJ1-5; 8 nucleotides match TRBD1. V gave up 4 bases and J gave up 7 bases; unmatched junction bases: 9. The CDR3 length is 15 residues. Germline loops: CDR1 MNHNS, CDR2 SASEGT. DNA for the CDR3: TGTGCCAGCAGTGCCCTAGGACAGGGAAGGCAGCCCCAGCATTTT. Translating gives CASSALGQGRQPQHF.

The rearrangement links TRBV19 to TRBJ1-1; D may be TRBD1 (5 bases). This CDR3 contains 15 residues. Germline-derived CDR1 and CDR2 are LNHDA and SQIVND (reference sequence). V gave up 5 bases and J gave up 1 base, with 14 bases separating them. CDR3 amino acids: CASSPRTLGNTEAFF. CDR3 in DNA: TGTGCCAGTAGTCCCCGGACACTAGGGAACACTGAAGCTTTCTTT.

The V gene is TRBV4-2, the J gene TRBJ1-2; D gene uncertain. The CDR3 extends over 13 amino acids. In germline, CDR1 is LGHNA, CDR2 YNFKEQ. V lost 0 bases and J lost 4, with 6 bases in between. This chain's CDR3 is CASSQDSGYGYTF. The CDR3 bases are TGTGCCAGCAGCCAAGATAGCGGCTATGGCTACACCTTC.

This rearrangement joins TRBV6-5 to TRBJ2-5, with D possibly TRBD2 on 6 matching bases. CDR1 MNHEY and CDR2 SVGAGI come from the germline V gene. The CDR3 spans 14 residues. V was cut by 6 bases and J by 2 bases, with 13 bases left in between. The CDR3 nucleotides are TGTGCCAGCAGACCCGGGACTCGTCAAGAGACCCAGTACTTC. This gives the protein CASRPGTRQETQYF.

The chain carries TRBV5-8 and TRBJ2-5; 8 bases match TRBD2. With 4 bases clipped from V and 5 bases from J, the junction kept 7 bases outside the gene matches. Germline V gene data show CDR1 as SGHTS and CDR2 as YDEGEE. This CDR3 comprises 14 residues. The CDR3 sequence is CASSKGLVGETQYF. The CDR3 DNA is TGTGCCAGCAGCAAGGGACTAGTGGGGGAGACCCAGTACTTC.

Regarding this clone: Other DNA variants within this sample encode the same CDR3. The chain uses TRBV15 and TRBJ2-3, with D uncertain. The germline V and J ends were trimmed by 0 bases and 3 bases, with 1 base remaining between them. The CDR3 sequence is 12 residues long. Per the germline V gene, CDR1 is LNHNV and CDR2 is YYDKDF (reference sequence). The CDR3 DNA sequence: TGTGCCACCAGCAGAGATACAGATACGCAGTATTTT. Its protein is CATSRDTDTQYF.

The chain carries TRBV29-1 and TRBJ2-5, with D hard to call. Trimming took off 3 bases at V and 5 bases at J, with 10 bases between the two ends. The V gene's germline CDR1 is SQVTM and CDR2 ANQGSEA. The CDR3 is 12 residues long. The CDR3 is CSVDKGGETQYF. The CDR3 DNA reads TGCAGCGTTGACAAGGGCGGCGAGACCCAGTACTTC.

V is TRBV15 and J is TRBJ2-7; either TRBD1 or TRBD2 may supply D (5 bases each). V was cut by 2 bases and J by 7 bases, with 21 bases left in between. This CDR3 has 16 amino acids. The germline CDR1 and CDR2 sequences are LNHNV and YYDKDF (reference sequence). Written as DNA, the CDR3 is TGTGCCACCAGCAGACAAGGGACCGACTCCAGGAGGGAGCAGTACTTC. Residues: CATSRQGTDSRREQYF.

This rearrangement joins TRBV9 to TRBJ2-1; D is unclear. The CDR3 is 13 amino acids. In germline, CDR1 is SGDLS, CDR2 YYNGEE. Trimming took off 0 bases at V and 4 bases at J, with 5 bases between the two ends. This CDR3 reads CASSVELYNEQFF. CDR3 in DNA: TGTGCCAGCAGCGTAGAACTTTACAATGAGCAGTTCTTC.

The chain has TRBV5-1 and TRBJ1-3; a possible D gene is TRBD1 (5 bases). The germline V gene has CDR1 SGHRS and CDR2 YFSETQ. Trimming took off 3 bases at V and 3 bases at J, with 10 bases between the two ends. This CDR3 spans 14 amino acids. CDR3 nucleotide sequence: TGCGCCAGCAGCTCCGGGGGAAGTGGAAACACCATATATTTT. It specifies CASSSGGSGNTIYF.

This rearrangement joins TRBV5-1 to TRBJ1-2; TRBD1 is a possible D gene (6 bases). Germline V gene sequence: CDR1 SGHRS, CDR2 YFSETQ. Trimming took off 0 bases at V and 2 bases at J, with 8 bases between the two ends. The CDR3 contains 14 residues. CDR3 bases: TGCGCCAGCAGCTTGGGACAGGTCAACTATGGCTACACCTTC. It encodes CASSLGQVNYGYTF.

The CDR3 loop is CASSSQTGSYGYTF. CDR3 coding DNA: TGTGCCAGCAGCTCCCAGACAGGGTCCTATGGCTACACCTTC. The V call is TRBV7-2, the J call TRBJ1-2, with TRBD1 matching over 7 bases. This CDR3 is 14 amino acids long. The V gene's germline CDR1 is SGHTA and CDR2 FQGNSA. J was trimmed by 4 bases and V by 4 bases; bases with no gene match: 6. The full variable domain, rest sourced from reference TRBV7-2 and TRBJ1-2, is GAGVSQSPSNKVTEKGKDVELRCDPISGHTALYWYRQSLGQGLEFLIYFQGNSAPDKSGLPSDRFSAERTGGSVSTLTIQRTQQEDSAVYLCASSSQTGSYGYTFGSGTRLTVV.

The chain recombines TRBV6-6 with TRBJ2-1, with 8 bases lining up with TRBD2. The ends lost 5 bases at V and 7 bases at J; junction bases unmatched: 10. This CDR3 spans 15 amino acids. Germline V gene sequence: CDR1 MNHNY, CDR2 SVGAGI (reference sequence). This chain's CDR3 is CASSLSGSTGNEQFF. The CDR3 bases are TGTGCCAGCAGTCTCAGCGGGAGTACGGGGAATGAGCAGTTCTTC.

The V call is TRBV4-1, the J call TRBJ1-4; TRBD1 aligns across 7 bases. Germline-derived CDR1 and CDR2 are MGHRA and YSYEKL. This CDR3 has 16 amino acids. The V gene end was trimmed by 0 bases and the J gene end by 4 bases; junction bases not matched to a gene: 5. The CDR3 here is CASSQDGDRYNEKLFF. The CDR3 DNA reads TGCGCCAGCAGCCAAGATGGGGACAGATATAATGAAAAACTGTTTTTT.

On this clone: Other DNA sequences in the sample encode the same CDR3. V is TRBV28 and J is TRBJ2-1; 11 nucleotides match TRBD2. The trim removed 3 bases at V and 3 bases at J, leaving 4 bases unmatched. Germline values: CDR1 MDHEN, CDR2 SYDVKM. The CDR3 runs 16 residues. The DNA of the CDR3 is TGTGCCAGCAGTTTTAGCCTAGCGGGAGGCTACAATGAGCAGTTCTTC. Its translation is CASSFSLAGGYNEQFF.

V and J are TRBV7-9 and TRBJ2-7; D may be TRBD1 (5 bases). This CDR3 contains 16 residues. Germline V gene data show CDR1 as SEHNR and CDR2 as FQNEAQ (reference sequence). The V gene lost 1 base and the J gene lost 5 bases, with 18 bases spanning the gap. The CDR3 DNA reads as TGTGCCAGCAGCTTAGTACGAGGAGCGTGGGGCGACGAGCAGTACTTC. Translating gives CASSLVRGAWGDEQYF. The full variable domain, with the rest looked up from reference TRBV7-9 and TRBJ2-7, is DTGVSQNPRHKITKRGQNVTFRCDPISEHNRLYWYRQTLGQGPEFLTYFQNEAQLEKSRLLSDRFSAERPKGSFSTLEIQRTEQGDSAMYLCASSLVRGAWGDEQYFGPGTRLTVT.

This clone was counted once. The rearrangement uses TRBV28 and TRBJ1-2, with D tentatively TRBD1 (5 bases). The V and J ends lost 5 bases and 8 bases respectively, with 21 bases between them. The CDR3 totals 15 residues. CDR1 MDHEN and CDR2 SYDVKM come from the germline V gene. DNA of the CDR3: TGTGCCAGCAGTACAATTTCGGCTACAGGATACGGCTACACCTTC. Its translation: CASSTISATGYGYTF.